The 2 T cell receptor beta chains listed next were all sequenced from one sample in a study of OX40 agonist ivuxolimab in advanced cancers. Assay: immunoSEQ multiplex PCR; the TCRdb copy retains only in-frame clones and omits some. The sample holds about 46,000 clones, about 88% seen once. The sequencing here drew on CD4+ or CD8+ T cells sorted from blood, taken in a trial of the OX40 agonist ivuxolimab. These receptors were collected from an adult with an advanced solid tumor such as melanoma, head and neck, liver or kidney cancer.

The V call is TRBV6-5, the J call TRBJ2-3, with 8 nucleotides matching TRBD1. CDR3 length: 14 amino acids. The ends lost 6 bases at V and 6 bases at J; junction bases unmatched: 8. CDR1 is MNHEY, CDR2 SVGAGI, per germline. The CDR3 coding sequence is TGTGCCAGCAGCCTTTCCAGGGGGCGGGATACGCAGTATTTT. As protein: CASSLSRGRDTQYF.

This sequence joins TRBV27 and TRBJ2-7, with 7 bases aligning to TRBD2. Germline V gene sequence: CDR1 MNHEY, CDR2 SMNVEV (reference sequence). V trimming: 5 bases; J trimming: 6 bases; junction bases outside the gene matches: 13. This CDR3 has 15 amino acids. CDR3 sequence (DNA): TGTGCCAGCAGTAAGGACCTGGGGGGGGTTAGCGAGCAGTACTTC. It yields the protein CASSKDLGGVSEQYF.